A single sample gave rise to the 5 T cell receptor beta chains below, sequenced in a study of glioma-infiltrating T cells. The iRepertoire nested amplicon-rescue multiplex PCR amplified TCR alpha and beta CDR3s from RNA. TCRdb re-called the multiplex PCR reads through MiXCR, storing one row per CDR3 protein. The repertoire holds tens of thousands of distinct CDR3 sequences, with roughly 37% as singletons. Sequencing input: glioma tissue, nonneoplastic brain tissue, or PBMCs (not recorded which). All receptors derive from a human donor with low-grade glioma or glioblastoma, undergoing nonglioma brain surgery, or in good health (not recorded which).

As concerns this clonotype: A much larger clonotype is one base distant, so this may be a read error. The CDR3 end shows no conserved phenylalanine or tryptophan, and so a read error is likely. The J gene is TRBJ2-7, the V gene TRBV7-3; TRBD1 matches 9 bases. The CDR3 has 15 amino acids. V lost 0 bases and J lost 3; bases outside the gene matches: 3. Germline assignment: CDR1 SGHTA and CDR2 FQGTGA. The CDR3 region has the DNA TGTGCCAGCAGCTTAACGGGACAGGGTAACTACGAGCAGTACTTA. The encoded protein is CASSLTGQGNYEQYL.

This clonotype appeared many times. The genes are TRBV6-2 or TRBV6-3 and TRBJ1-6; D gene uncertain. Deletions cut 6 bases from V and 8 bases from J, with 17 bases between. Per the germline V gene, CDR1 is MNHEY and CDR2 is SVGEGT. This CDR3 is 15 amino acids long. CDR3 protein: CASRRLLGYDSPLHF. The CDR3 region has the DNA TGTGCCAGCAGAAGACTCCTGGGGTATGATTCACCCCTCCACTTT.

This clonotype was counted once. As the CDR3 is not closed by the conserved phenylalanine or tryptophan, this likely results from a read error. This chain joins TRBV6-5 and TRBJ1-1; D is unclear. This CDR3 has 13 residues. Germline CDR1 is MNHEY and CDR2 is SVGAGI. The CDR3 spells CASSATQNTEAFS. The CDR3 nucleotides are TGCGCCAGCAGCGCTACTCAAAACACTGAAGCTTTCTCT.

The sample holds many counts of this clonotype. V gene TRBV3-1 combines with J gene TRBJ2-1; weak D call: TRBD1 (6 bases). The germline CDR1 and CDR2 sequences are LGHDT and YNNKEL (reference sequence). V shed 6 bases and J shed 0 bases, with 12 bases lying between them. The CDR3 length is 15 residues. CDR3 nucleotides: TGTGCCAGCAGTCACCAGACAGGCTCCTACAATGAGCAGTTCTTC. Translation gives CASSHQTGSYNEQFF.

Ten or more counts support this clonotype. V and J are TRBV20-1 and TRBJ2-3; possible D gene TRBD2, 6 bases. The CDR3 loop spans 12 amino acids. V was pared by 3 bases and J by 8 bases, with 12 bases between. Germline V CDR1 and CDR2: DFQATT, SNEGSKA (reference sequence). CDR3 coding DNA: TGCAGTGCTAGGACGGGGGTGGGTACGCAGTATTTT. Translation: CSARTGVGTQYF.